These T cell receptor beta chains were read from a single sample in a study of cytomegalovirus exposure and HLA in healthy donors. Data came from immunoSEQ multiplex PCR; TCRdb stores just in-frame clones and leaves some out. The sample includes about 110,000 clones, about three quarters of them seen just once. The sample comprised PBMCs. All receptors come from a woman aged 45 to 65 in good health and CMV-seropositive. CDR3s include the opening cysteine and the closing phenylalanine or tryptophan. D genes are given only for firm matches. Part of the rows lack a size; the others show once, few, many or a class for expanded clones.

>TRBJ1-1|-|TRBV28|-
CASSPRQFEDTEAFF
TGTGCCAGCAGTCCGAGACAGTTCGAAGACACTGAAGCTTTCTTT
>TRBJ2-1|-|TRBV5-4|TRBD2
CATRERGGRNEQFF
TGTGCCACCCGCGAGCGGGGGGGTCGGAATGAGCAGTTCTTC
>TRBJ1-5|-|TRBV18|-
CASSPPGDTLRHF
TGTGCCAGCTCACCTCCCGGGGACACCCTAAGACATTTT
>TRBJ1-1|-|TRBV11-1|-
CASSLSGETEAFF
TGTGCCAGCAGCTTGTCAGGGGAGACTGAAGCTTTCTTT
>TRBJ1-6|-|TRBV9|-
CASSPRNSPLHF
TGTGCCAGCAGCCCTCGGAATTCACCCCTCCACTTT
>TRBJ2-7|-|TRBV28|TRBD2
CASSSTNRLAGGTRQYF
TGTGCCAGCAGTTCTACTAACCGACTAGCGGGGGGAACGAGGCAGTACTTC
>TRBJ2-3|-|TRBV19|-
CASTRTRSTDTQYF
TGTGCCAGTACCAGGACACGAAGCACAGATACGCAGTATTTT
>TRBJ2-1|-|TRBV6-1|-
CATAEPYNEQFF
TGTGCCACCGCGGAACCCTACAATGAGCAGTTCTTC
>TRBJ2-1|-|TRBV5-1|-
CASSLELYNEQFF
TGCGCCAGCAGCTTGGAGCTTTACAATGAGCAGTTCTTC
>TRBJ1-3|once|TRBV6-6|-
CASSYSSGGAGNTIYF
TGTGCCAGCAGTTACTCGAGTGGAGGAGCCGGAAACACCATATATTTT
>TRBJ2-3|-|TRBV5-1|-
CASSPRDGGYDTQYF
TGCGCCAGCAGCCCCCGGGACGGGGGATACGATACGCAGTATTTT
>TRBJ2-1|-|TRBV30|TRBD1
CAWILDRDNEQFF
TGTGCCTGGATCCTAGACAGGGACAATGAGCAGTTCTTC
>TRBJ2-5|-|TRBV5-6|-
CASSYWATVDQETQYF
TGTGCCAGCAGCTACTGGGCGACGGTCGACCAAGAGACCCAGTACTTC
>TRBJ2-2|-|TRBV7-2|TRBD2
CASSAGLAGGRTGELFF
TGTGCCAGCAGCGCGGGACTAGCGGGGGGCCGGACCGGGGAGCTGTTTTTT
>TRBJ1-2|-|TRBV2|-
CASSEGSNYGYTF
TGTGCCAGCAGTGAGGGCAGCAACTATGGCTACACCTTC
>TRBJ2-1|-|TRBV4-2|-
CASSQGGGSNEQFF
TGTGCCAGCAGCCAAGGTGGAGGGTCGAATGAGCAGTTCTTC